The 13 T cell receptor beta chains listed next were all sequenced from one sample in a study of identical twins' blood T cells. Using its own MiXCR run on the 5' RACE reads, TCRdb lists one record per CDR3 protein. Of 300,000 to 400,000 distinct CDR3 sequences listed, more than 25% are singletons. Sequenced material: PBMCs. These receptors were taken from a woman aged 18-55 years in good health.

This clonotype was recorded at least ten times. The rearrangement uses TRBV11-2 and TRBJ1-6, with D perhaps TRBD1 (5 bases). This CDR3 has 14 amino acids. The V gene's germline CDR1 is SGHAT and CDR2 FQNNGV. V lost 3 bases and J lost 7, with 10 bases in between. The CDR3 nucleotides read TGTGCCAGCAGCTTTGGGACGGACAATTCACCCCTCCACTTT. It codes for CASSFGTDNSPLHF.

This clonotype was detected once. The genes are TRBV20-1 and TRBJ2-5, with a possible D match to TRBD2 (6 bases). The CDR3 has 14 residues. Trimming removed 6 bases at V and 1 base at J, with 15 bases between. CDR1 is DFQATT, CDR2 SNEGSKA, per germline (reference sequence). CDR3 region: CSARLVGTQETQYF. In nucleotides, the CDR3 is TGCAGTGCAAGACTAGTGGGGACCCAAGAGACCCAGTACTTC.

V usage is TRBV18 and J usage is TRBJ2-3; a weak D match, TRBD2 (6 bases). The V gene lost 8 bases and the J gene lost 6 bases, with 15 bases spanning the gap. Germline V gives CDR1 KGHSH, CDR2 LQKENI. The CDR3 extends over 13 amino acids. The CDR3 sequence: CASQGLNVDTQYF. The CDR3 nucleotides read TGTGCCAGCCAGGGACTCAACGTGGATACGCAGTATTTT.

This clonotype occurred a few times. The genes are TRBV7-9 and TRBJ2-3, with D hard to call. CDR3 size: 15 residues. In germline, CDR1 is SEHNR, CDR2 FQNEAQ (reference sequence). V was shortened by 1 base and J by 0 bases, with 8 bases between the two germline ends. The CDR3 protein is CASSLVPISTDTQYF. CDR3 bases: TGTGCCAGCAGCTTAGTACCTATTAGCACAGATACGCAGTATTTT.

The chain combines TRBV10-3 with TRBJ1-2; 7 nucleotides match TRBD1. The V segment lost 6 bases and the J segment 0 bases; nucleotides outside the gene matches: 7. CDR3 size: 15 residues. In germline, CDR1 is ENHRY, CDR2 SYGVKD. The CDR3 DNA sequence: TGTGCCATCAGCGTAGGGACAGATACTAACTATGGCTACACCTTC. Encoded protein: CAISVGTDTNYGYTF.

The table lists this clonotype with many counts. The chain recombines TRBV29-1 with TRBJ1-4; TRBD1 matches at 8 bases. The V and J ends lost 4 bases and 8 bases, in that order; junction bases with no gene match: 9. Germline lookup yields CDR1 SQVTM and CDR2 ANQGSEA. This CDR3 has 14 residues. CDR3 bases: TGCAGCGTTGGGAGGACAGGGAGAGGAGAAAAACTGTTTTTT. Its translation is CSVGRTGRGEKLFF.

This clonotype was seen at least ten times. The chain recombines TRBV5-1 with TRBJ1-1, with TRBD1 identical over 7 bases. The CDR3 spans 14 residues. V lost 4 bases to trimming and J lost 2 bases; unmatched junction nucleotides: 5. Germline CDR1 is SGHRS and CDR2 is YFSETQ. CDR3 sequence reads: CASSPGQSNTEAFF. CDR3 nucleotides: TGCGCCAGCAGCCCGGGACAGAGTAACACTGAAGCTTTCTTT.

This clonotype was seen only a few times. V is TRBV11-3 and J is TRBJ1-1, with D possibly being TRBD1 (5 bases). Germline CDR1 reads SGHNT; CDR2 reads YENEEA. V shed 2 bases and J shed 0 bases, with 7 bases lying between them. This CDR3 comprises 14 residues. CDR3: CASSLSGLNTEAFF. The CDR3 DNA follows: TGTGCCAGCAGCTTATCAGGGCTGAACACTGAAGCTTTCTTT.

V is TRBV7-3 and J is TRBJ2-3; 7 bases map to TRBD1. CDR1 SGHTA and CDR2 FQGTGA come from the germline V gene. The CDR3 runs to 14 residues. Germline trimming cut 4 bases from V and 4 bases from J; bases unmatched to any gene: 5. The CDR3 DNA reads as TGTGCCAGCAGCTCCGTCGGGACAGCAGATACGCAGTATTTT. Translating it yields CASSSVGTADTQYF.

The chain links TRBV5-1 to TRBJ2-1, with TRBD2 matching 8 bases. This CDR3 region has 14 residues. Trimming took 0 bases from V and 6 from J; bases not matched to a gene: 2. Per germline, CDR1 SGHRS and CDR2 YFSETQ. DNA of the CDR3: TGCGCCAGCAGCTTGGCTAGCGGGTTCAATGAGCAGTTCTTC. Protein sequence: CASSLASGFNEQFF.

This clonotype was counted a few times. The chain carries TRBV5-1 and TRBJ1-6; D is unclear. The CDR3 has 15 residues. CDR1 SGHRS and CDR2 YFSETQ come from the germline V gene. Trimming pared 1 base from V and 7 bases from J, leaving 12 bases between. The CDR3 here is CASSLKEDQNSPLHF. The CDR3 DNA reads TGCGCCAGCAGCTTGAAGGAAGATCAGAATTCACCCCTCCACTTT.

This clonotype was seen a few times. The chain links TRBV10-3 to TRBJ1-2, with D perhaps matching TRBD1 (5 bases). From germline, CDR1 is ENHRY and CDR2 SYGVKD. V lost 2 bases and J 6 bases, leaving 16 bases between the germline ends. The CDR3 is 15 amino acids. CDR3 residues: CAISEGYPQGDGYTF. The DNA for the CDR3 is TGTGCCATCAGTGAGGGGTATCCTCAAGGGGATGGCTACACCTTC.

The chain recombines TRBV7-9 with TRBJ1-3, with D possibly TRBD1 on 6 matching bases. With 5 bases removed from V and 4 bases from J, the gap between germline ends came to 12 bases. CDR1 and CDR2 (germline): SEHNR, FQNEAQ (reference sequence). The CDR3 has 14 residues. The CDR3 region is CASSHRESGNTIYF. CDR3 sequence (DNA): TGTGCCAGCAGCCACAGGGAATCCGGAAACACCATATATTTT. The variable domain in full, completed from reference TRBV7-9 and TRBJ1-3, reads DTGVSQNPRHKITKRGQNVTFRCDPISEHNRLYWYRQTLGQGPEFLTYFQNEAQLEKSRLLSDRFSAERPKGSFSTLEIQRTEQGDSAMYLCASSHRESGNTIYFGEGSWLTVV.